The 16 T cell receptor beta chains listed next were all sequenced from one sample in a study of breast tumors, draining lymph nodes, adjacent tissues (TCRdb year 2016). The library was built by means of multiplex PCR. The sequencer listed for this sample is Illumina HiSeq 2000. The raw public reads went through TCRdb reprocessing: fastp at Q25, MiXCR clone calling, in-frame beta chains kept. Here each entry gathers all rows of one CDR3 protein and keeps the most common genes and DNA. Here the sample has approximately 300,000 distinct CDR3 sequences; around 31% occur a single time. The top ten hold roughly 1.1% of the sample. Lymph node samples came from the axillary draining lymph nodes of breast cancer patients. The sample consisted of axillary lymph node tissue. The receptors derive from a female donor with breast cancer. Some clones in this sample may be carry-over from other donors' samples.

This clonotype was observed many times. V is TRBV5-1 and J is TRBJ1-5, with a possible D match to TRBD1 (6 bases). CDR3 length: 15 residues. The germline gives CDR1 SGHRS, CDR2 YFSETQ. V was cut by 1 base and J by 4 bases, with 12 bases left in between. The CDR3 DNA follows: TGCGCCAGCAGCTTGCTGGGGGGCAGAAATCAGCCCCAGCATTTT. It encodes CASSLLGGRNQPQHF.

Notes on this clonotype: A single base separates this from a much larger clone, so it may be a read error. This chain joins TRBV5-6 and TRBJ1-2; 7 bases align to TRBD1. V lost 4 bases to trimming and J lost 7 bases; unmatched junction nucleotides: 10. The CDR3 is 14 amino acids. Germline lookup yields CDR1 SGHDT and CDR2 YYEEEE. CDR3 bases: TGTGCCAGCAGCCCAGGACAGGCAGGCGGTGGCTACACCTTC. Protein product: CASSPGQAGGGYTF.

In this sample, this clonotype turned up once. V gene TRBV5-1 combines with J gene TRBJ2-5; 7 bases are a match to TRBD1. Germline V lookup: CDR1 SGHRS, CDR2 YFSETQ. V shed 4 bases and J 5 bases; nucleotides not matched to a gene: 8. The length of the CDR3 is 14 residues. CDR3 nucleotide sequence: TGCGCCAGCAGCGCCGGACAGGTGTTCGAGACCCAGTACTTC. Its protein product is CASSAGQVFETQYF. The full variable domain, rest sourced from reference TRBV5-1 and TRBJ2-5, is KAGVTQTPRYLIKTRGQQVTLSCSPISGHRSVSWYQQTPGQGLQFLFEYFSETQRNKGNFPGRFSGRQFSNSRSEMNVSTLELGDSALYLCASSAGQVFETQYFGPGTRLLVL.

This clonotype was seen at least ten times. The rearrangement joins TRBV29-1 to TRBJ1-4, with 10 bases aligning to TRBD1. CDR3 length: 15 residues. In germline, CDR1 is SQVTM, CDR2 ANQGSEA. The junction had 4 bases not matched to a gene; V was cut back by 4 bases and J by 2 bases. In DNA, the CDR3 is TGCAGCGTTGCGGGACAGGGGCTTACTAATGAAAAACTGTTTTTT. Protein: CSVAGQGLTNEKLFF.

As for this clonotype: At one boundary the junction diverges from the germline segment, which might be a read error. This chain joins TRBV10-3 and TRBJ1-6, with D tentatively TRBD1 (6 bases). The CDR3 totals 15 residues. Germline CDR1 and CDR2: ENHRY and SYGVKD. The CDR3 region is CAISERQEYNPPLHF. CDR3 coding DNA: TGCGCCATCAGTGAGAGACAGGAGTATAATCCACCCCTCCACTTT.

The gene calls are TRBV18 and TRBJ1-4, with 7 bases matching TRBD1. Trimming at V came to 3 bases and at J to 4 bases, leaving 8 bases not matched to a gene. This CDR3 region has 16 residues. CDR1 and CDR2 (germline): KGHSH, LQKENI. The chain's CDR3 is CASSPLASGGNEKLFF. CDR3 DNA: TGTGCCAGCTCACCCCTGGCATCAGGGGGTAATGAAAAACTGTTTTTT. Full variable domain (missing parts from reference TRBV18 and TRBJ1-4): NAGVMQNPRHLVRRRGQEARLRCSPMKGHSHVYWYRQLPEEGLKFMVYLQKENIIDESGMPKERFSAEFPKEGPSILRIQQVVRGDSAAYFCASSPLASGGNEKLFFGSGTQLSVL.

The chain has TRBV19 and TRBJ1-1; 9 bases are shared with TRBD1. This CDR3 has 12 amino acids. CDR1 and CDR2 from the germline V gene are LNHDA and SQIVND (reference sequence). V was clipped by 9 bases and J by 13 bases; unmatched bases: 12. CDR3 loop: CASAPGQGVGFF. The CDR3 region has the DNA TGTGCCAGCGCACCGGGACAGGGTGTGGGTTTCTTT.

This clonotype was seen once. The V and J genes are TRBV28 and TRBJ2-7; TRBD2 agrees at 12 bases. V lost 3 bases and J lost 4; bases outside the gene matches: 4. CDR1 and CDR2 from the germline V gene are MDHEN and SYDVKM. The CDR3 extends over 15 amino acids. This CDR3 reads CASSFPLAGGYEQYF. CDR3 in DNA: TGTGCCAGCAGTTTCCCACTAGCGGGAGGATACGAGCAGTACTTC.

This chain joins TRBV6-6 and TRBJ1-6; D is unclear. Between the trimmed V and J ends, which lost 7 bases and 7 bases, there was a span of 8 bases. This CDR3 spans 12 amino acids. Per germline, CDR1 MNHNY and CDR2 SVGAGI (reference sequence). The CDR3 DNA is TGTGCCAGCAACATAGGAAATTCACCCCTCCACTTT. As protein: CASNIGNSPLHF.

This clonotype was detected ten times or more. CDR3 sequence: CASTDRLDYGYTF. As DNA, the CDR3 is TGTGCCAGCACCGACAGGTTGGACTATGGCTACACCTTC. The gene calls are TRBV6-6 and TRBJ1-2; perhaps TRBD1 as D (6 bases). Germline V gene sequence: CDR1 MNHNY, CDR2 SVGAGI (reference sequence). CDR3 length: 13 amino acids. The germline V and J ends were trimmed by 7 bases and 3 bases, with 12 bases remaining between them.

This clonotype was counted ten times or more. The chain links TRBV7-9 to TRBJ1-6; the match to TRBD1 covers 9 bases. The germline V gene encodes CDR1 SEHNR and CDR2 FQNEAQ (reference sequence). The CDR3 extends over 15 amino acids. Trimming at V came to 5 bases and at J to 9 bases, leaving 8 bases not matched to a gene. CDR3 in amino acids: CASSPGTGRGSPLHF. In DNA, the CDR3 is TGTGCCAGCAGCCCCGGGACAGGGCGTGGTTCACCCCTCCACTTT.

As for this clonotype: At one end the junction does not follow the germline gene, possibly because of a read error. The genes are TRBV5-4 and TRBJ2-7, with a weak D call TRBD2 (6 bases). CDR3 length equals 13 residues. Germline loops: CDR1 SGHNT, CDR2 YYREEE (reference sequence). The CDR3 sequence: CASRFRGFYEQYF. The CDR3, as DNA: TGTGCCAGCCGCTTTCGGGGGTTCTACGAGCAGTACTTC. Complete variable domain (other parts from reference TRBV5-4 and TRBJ2-7): ETGVTQSPTHLIKTRGQQVTLRCSSQSGHNTVSWYQQALGQGPQFIFQYYREEENGRGNFPPRFSGLQFPNYSSELNVNALELDDSALYLCASRFRGFYEQYFGPGTRLTVT.

The V and J genes are TRBV6-2 or TRBV6-3 and TRBJ2-3; the match to TRBD2 covers 12 bases. The germline CDR1 and CDR2 sequences are MNHEY and SVGEGT. Trimming at V came to 0 bases and at J to 11 bases, leaving 3 bases not matched to a gene. The CDR3 covers 14 residues. CDR3 sequence (DNA): TGTGCCAGCAGTTACTCCCAACTAGCGGGAGGGCAGTATTTT. It yields the protein CASSYSQLAGGQYF.

In this sample, this clonotype turned up many times. The rearrangement joins TRBV5-6 to TRBJ1-4, with unresolved D. Trimming shortened V by 1 base and J by 8 bases, and 15 bases separated the two germline ends. Germline V gene lookup returns CDR1 SGHDT and CDR2 YYEEEE. CDR3 length: 15 residues. CDR3 amino acids: CASSLSVGLGEKLFF. CDR3 nucleotide sequence: TGTGCCAGCAGCTTGAGTGTCGGACTAGGGGAAAAACTGTTTTTT.

This clonotype was seen repeatedly, ten times or more. The chain has TRBV2 and TRBJ2-7; 14 positions agree with TRBD2. Germline V gene lookup returns CDR1 SNHLY and CDR2 FYNNEI. Trimming at V came to 7 bases and at J to 3 bases, leaving 2 bases not matched to a gene. The CDR3 runs to 14 residues. The chain's CDR3 is CASIGTSGSYEQYF. CDR3 nucleotide sequence: TGTGCCAGCATTGGGACTAGCGGGAGCTACGAGCAGTACTTC.

As for this clonotype: Since a much larger clone is just one base distant, this may be a read error. Because it lacks the conserved phenylalanine or tryptophan at the end, this CDR3 is likely a read error. The rearrangement uses TRBV9 and TRBJ2-1; the D gene could be TRBD1 or TRBD2 (5 bases each). Germline CDR1 is SGDLS and CDR2 is YYNGEE. This CDR3 spans 13 amino acids. Trimming cost V 2 bases and J 5 bases, with 8 bases left between them. The CDR3 DNA sequence: TGTGCCAGCAGCGTCCGAGGGGACAATGAGCAGTTCTCC. Encoded protein: CASSVRGDNEQFS.